This T cell receptor (beta chain) was found in a study of T cells expressing NK-cell markers. TCRdb reprocessed the 5' RACE reads and keeps a single row for each CDR3 protein, giving no DNA. The listing contains 450,000 to 600,000 distinct CDR3 sequences. This receptor was obtained from a man between 18 and 35 years old in good health. The sequenced sample consisted of blood T cells: a sorted CD56 or NKG2C T cell subset, CD4+ or CD8+ T cells, or bulk PBMC T cells (not recorded which).

The chain's CDR3 is CANSQGRNTEAFF. The chain has TRBV28 and TRBJ1-1; TCRdb names TRBD1, which stays unverified in the absence of DNA. The CDR3 loop spans 13 amino acids. Per the germline V gene, CDR1 is MDHEN and CDR2 is SYDVKM.